These 5 T cell receptor beta chains share one sample of origin, sequenced in a study of CD8 T cells in Susac syndrome (dated by TCRdb to between 2018 and 2021). Library preparation used the immunoSEQ multiplex PCR assay. RNA was extracted using the RNeasy kit, and about 0.45 to 1 microgram was reverse transcribed with random hexamers. Using fastp at Q25 and MiXCR, TCRdb reprocessed the public reads and kept productive beta chains. Records with the same CDR3 protein are collapsed into one entry carrying the most frequent genes and DNA. In all, the sample holds 84,000 or so distinct CDR3 sequences, and over 90% of those were seen once. The ten largest clonotypes hold under 0.6% of the sample. The sample comprised CD8+ T cells from PBMCs. The receptor set was obtained from a human donor with Susac syndrome.

J is TRBJ1-2 and V is TRBV30; the D gene is possibly TRBD1 (6 bases). Germline CDR1 GTSNPN, CDR2 SVGIG (reference sequence). The V end lost 0 bases, the J end lost 10 bases, and 12 bases lay between the germline ends. The CDR3 contains 12 residues. CDR3: CAWSVTGKDYTF. The DNA for the CDR3 is TGTGCCTGGAGTGTAACAGGGAAGGACTACACCTTC.

The chain's CDR3 is CASSLSGGRADTQYF. CDR3 nucleotides: TGTGCCAGCAGTTTATCAGGCGGGAGGGCAGATACGCAGTATTTT. This chain links TRBV27 with TRBJ2-3; 9 nucleotides agree with TRBD2. The V and J ends lost 0 bases and 4 bases, in that order; junction bases with no gene match: 2. The germline gives CDR1 MNHEY, CDR2 SMNVEV (reference sequence). The CDR3 contains 15 residues.

V gene TRBV7-9 combines with J gene TRBJ2-5; 7 nucleotides align to TRBD1. Germline values: CDR1 SEHNR, CDR2 FQNEAQ (reference sequence). The CDR3 is made up of 15 amino acids. The V and J ends lost 0 bases and 3 bases, in that order; junction bases with no gene match: 4. CDR3 nucleotide sequence: TGTGCCAGCAGCTTAGCGGGGGACAGCGAAGAGACCCAGTACTTC. As protein: CASSLAGDSEETQYF.

The chain employs TRBV7-8 and TRBJ2-7, with a weak D call TRBD1 (6 bases). The germline V gene encodes CDR1 SGHVS and CDR2 FQNEAQ. This CDR3 region has 14 residues. Trimming pared 10 bases from V and 1 base from J, leaving 17 bases between. The CDR3 is CATKPQGDSYEQYF. The CDR3 nucleotides read TGTGCCACGAAACCACAGGGCGATTCCTACGAGCAGTACTTC. The full variable domain, with the rest looked up from reference TRBV7-8 and TRBJ2-7, is GAGVSQSPRYKVAKRGQDVALRCDPISGHVSLFWYQQALGQGPEFLTYFQNEAQLDKSGLPSDRFFAERPEGSVSTLKIQRTQQEDSAVYLCATKPQGDSYEQYFGPGTRLTVT.

This clonotype was seen only once. The V call is TRBV5-1, the J call TRBJ1-2, with D possibly being TRBD1 (5 bases). CDR3 length equals 12 residues. The germline gives CDR1 SGHRS, CDR2 YFSETQ. V lost 4 bases, J lost 5 bases, and 9 bases lay in between. The CDR3 bases are TGCGCCAGCAGCACGACAGATTATGGCTACACCTTC. This translates into CASSTTDYGYTF.